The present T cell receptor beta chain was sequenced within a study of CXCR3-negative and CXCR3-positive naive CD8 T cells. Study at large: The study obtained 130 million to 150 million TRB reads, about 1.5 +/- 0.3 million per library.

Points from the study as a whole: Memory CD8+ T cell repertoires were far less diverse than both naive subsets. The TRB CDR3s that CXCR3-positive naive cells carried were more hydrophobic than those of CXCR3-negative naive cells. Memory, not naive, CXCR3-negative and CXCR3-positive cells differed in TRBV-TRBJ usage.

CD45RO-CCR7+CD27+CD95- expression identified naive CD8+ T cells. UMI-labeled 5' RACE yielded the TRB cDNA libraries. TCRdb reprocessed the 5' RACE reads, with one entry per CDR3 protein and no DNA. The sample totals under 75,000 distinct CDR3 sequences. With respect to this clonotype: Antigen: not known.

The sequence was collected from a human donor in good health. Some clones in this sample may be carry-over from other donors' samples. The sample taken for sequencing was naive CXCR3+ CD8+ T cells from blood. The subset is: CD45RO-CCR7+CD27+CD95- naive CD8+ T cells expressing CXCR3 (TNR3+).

The CDR3 spells CASLKRRDRVNYEQYF. This chain connects TRBV2 to TRBJ2-7; the TRBD1 assignment by TCRdb is unverifiable without DNA. The CDR3 covers 16 residues. Germline V lookup: CDR1 SNHLY, CDR2 FYNNEI.